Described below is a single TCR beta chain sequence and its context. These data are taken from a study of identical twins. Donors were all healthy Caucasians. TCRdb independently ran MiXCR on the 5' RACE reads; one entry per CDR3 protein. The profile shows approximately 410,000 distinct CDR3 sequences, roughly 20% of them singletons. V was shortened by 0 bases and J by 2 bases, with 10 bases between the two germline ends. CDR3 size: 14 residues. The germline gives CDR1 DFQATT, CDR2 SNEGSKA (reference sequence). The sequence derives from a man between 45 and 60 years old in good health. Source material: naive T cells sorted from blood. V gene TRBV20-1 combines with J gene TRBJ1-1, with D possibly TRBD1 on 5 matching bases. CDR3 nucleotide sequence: TGCAGTGCTAGAGAAGGACACCCAAACACTGAAGCTTTCTTT. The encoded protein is CSAREGHPNTEAFF.